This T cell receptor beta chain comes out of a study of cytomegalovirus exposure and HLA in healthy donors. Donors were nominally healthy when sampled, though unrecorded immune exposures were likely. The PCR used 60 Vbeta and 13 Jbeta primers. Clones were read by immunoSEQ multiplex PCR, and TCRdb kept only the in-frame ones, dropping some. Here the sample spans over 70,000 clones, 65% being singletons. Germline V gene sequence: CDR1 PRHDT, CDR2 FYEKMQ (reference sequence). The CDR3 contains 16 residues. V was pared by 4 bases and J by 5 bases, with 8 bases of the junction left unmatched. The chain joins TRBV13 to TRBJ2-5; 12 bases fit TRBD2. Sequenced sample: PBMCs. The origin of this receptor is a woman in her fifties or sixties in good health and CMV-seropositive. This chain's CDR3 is CASSSGLAGPEETQYF. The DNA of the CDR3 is TGTGCCAGCAGCTCAGGACTAGCGGGGCCCGAGGAGACCCAGTACTTC.